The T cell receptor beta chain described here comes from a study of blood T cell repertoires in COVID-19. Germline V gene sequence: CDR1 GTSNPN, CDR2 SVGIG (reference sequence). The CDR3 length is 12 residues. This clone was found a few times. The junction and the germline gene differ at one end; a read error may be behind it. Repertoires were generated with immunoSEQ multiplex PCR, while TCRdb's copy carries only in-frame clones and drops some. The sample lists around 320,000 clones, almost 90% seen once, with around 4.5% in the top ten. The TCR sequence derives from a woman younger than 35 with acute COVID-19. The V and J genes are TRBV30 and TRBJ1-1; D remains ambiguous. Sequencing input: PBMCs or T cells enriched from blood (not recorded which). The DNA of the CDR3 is TGTGCCTGGAGTTCAGGCAGCCAACGAATAGATTTT. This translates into CAWSSGSQRIDF.